This TCR beta chain was observed in a study of Tregs in tolerant kidney transplant recipients. Overall study context: Recipients received nonmyeloablative bone marrow transplants from related graft donors, with transient mixed chimerism.

The CDR3 is made up of 16 amino acids. Looked up from germline, CDR1 is LGHNT and CDR2 is FRNRAP. V shed 6 bases and J 2 bases; nucleotides not matched to a gene: 10. Thawed PBMCs were FACS-sorted into unstimulated CD4+CD25+CD127- regulatory T cells, CD4+CD25- non-regulatory cells, CD4 and CD8 cells. Profiled with immunoSEQ multiplex PCR; TCRdb holds only in-frame clones, not every one. The sample lists 85,000 to 100,000 clones; 93% were seen once. With regard to this clone: Antigen specificity is unknown.

Whole-study findings and limits: This study did not directly address biological reproducibility. In tolerant patients, donor-specific Tregs outgrew total Tregs, suggesting antigen-driven expansion.

This clonotype originated in a human donor who received a combined kidney and bone marrow transplant. The V call is TRBV12-5, the J call TRBJ1-3, with TRBD1 matching over 7 bases. The starting material was CD4+ T cells from blood, obtained before the transplant. The CDR3 is CASGRDSRLPGNTIYF. The CDR3 nucleotides are TGTGCTAGTGGGAGGGACAGCCGCCTTCCTGGAAACACCATATATTTT.